This passage covers 24 T cell receptor beta chains from one sample sequenced in a study of blood T cell repertoires in COVID-19 (dated by TCRdb to the early 2020s). Library preparation was by the immunoSEQ multiplex PCR assay. This is the immuneACCESS table as TCRdb keeps it, with only in-frame sequences that have V and J called. A part of the clones is gone; compared with another copy, unresolved V genes explain less than half, and the rest is unexplained. This sample has about 76,000 clones in its table, and more than 75% of those were observed once. Together, the top ten hold around a sixth of the sample. Source material: peripheral blood. Source of these receptors: a human donor in a cohort sampled during active COVID-19.

Regarding this clone: Distinct nucleotide sequences in the sample also encode this CDR3. V is TRBV6-5 and J is TRBJ1-1; D may be TRBD1 (6 bases). V lost 0 bases to trimming and J lost 3 bases, with 11 bases between them. There are 15 residues in the CDR3. Germline-derived CDR1 and CDR2 are MNHEY and SVGAGI. CDR3 nucleotide sequence: TGTGCCAGCAGTTACTCGGGTTCAGGGGACACTGAAGCTTTCTTT. This translates into CASSYSGSGDTEAFF.

V is TRBV27 and J is TRBJ2-3; 9 bases line up with TRBD2. CDR1 and CDR2 from the germline V gene are MNHEY and SMNVEV (reference sequence). After removal of 5 bases from V and 11 bases from J, the junction contained 14 bases not matched to a gene. This CDR3 is built from 15 residues. DNA of the CDR3: TGTGCCAGCAGTCCGTGGTGGATAGCGGGAGTTAGGCAGTATTTT. This translates into CASSPWWIAGVRQYF.

A single count supports this clone. The chain is built from TRBV27 and TRBJ1-2; the match to TRBD1 covers 11 bases. This CDR3 contains 15 residues. The germline V gene encodes CDR1 MNHEY and CDR2 SMNVEV (reference sequence). J lost 1 base, V lost 6 bases, and 4 bases had no gene match. The CDR3 bases are TGTGCCAGCAGCGTCGGGACAGGGGGTAACTATGGCTACACCTTC. It is translated as CASSVGTGGNYGYTF.

The chain uses TRBV11-3 and TRBJ2-5; TRBD2 is a possible D gene (5 bases). The ends were cut back, 3 bases at V and 5 bases at J, with 10 bases in the middle. Germline assignment: CDR1 SGHNT and CDR2 YENEEA. This CDR3 is 13 amino acids long. The DNA of the CDR3 is TGTGCCAGCAGCTTTACTAGTCTGGAGACCCAGTACTTC. The encoded protein is CASSFTSLETQYF.

The chain combines TRBV5-5 with TRBJ1-4; 8 nucleotides line up with TRBD1. Trimming at V came to 4 bases and at J to 1 base, leaving 6 bases not matched to a gene. Germline CDR1 SGHKS, CDR2 YYEKEE (reference sequence). The CDR3 contains 16 residues. The CDR3 sequence: CASSLDRVVTNEKLFF. CDR3 DNA sequence: TGTGCCAGCAGCCTGGACAGGGTGGTAACTAATGAAAAACTGTTTTTT.

This clone is a singleton in its sample. The V and J genes are TRBV27 and TRBJ1-6; 9 positions match TRBD1. The length of the CDR3 is 16 residues. The J segment lost 10 bases and the V segment lost 5 bases, leaving 12 bases of the junction unmatched. Germline V gene lookup returns CDR1 MNHEY and CDR2 SMNVEV (reference sequence). This CDR3 is CASSPLRDRARSPLHF. The CDR3 DNA reads as TGTGCCAGCAGTCCCCTCCGGGACAGGGCTCGGTCACCCCTCCACTTT.

This chain joins TRBV7-6 and TRBJ2-5; tentative D call: TRBD1 (5 bases). This CDR3 has 12 residues. Trimming removed 4 bases from V and 5 bases from J, with 8 bases in between. Germline lookup yields CDR1 SGHVS and CDR2 FNYEAQ. CDR3 amino acids: CASSSAGETQYF. The CDR3 region has the DNA TGTGCCAGCAGCTCCGCAGGGGAGACCCAGTACTTC.

The rearrangement joins TRBV3-1 (or the pseudogene TRBV3-2) to TRBJ2-2, with 8 bases lining up with TRBD1. The CDR3 is 15 residues long. V gave up 3 bases and J gave up 4 bases; unmatched junction bases: 4. Looked up from germline, CDR1 is LGHDT and CDR2 is YNNKEL (reference sequence). The CDR3 DNA is TGTGCCAGCAGCCAGCAGGGGGCGGGCACCGGGGAGCTGTTTTTT. Encoded protein: CASSQQGAGTGELFF.

This clone was observed a few times. The CDR3 here is CASSLASWVTDTQYF. CDR3 bases: TGTGCCAGCAGCTTGGCTAGTTGGGTCACAGATACGCAGTATTTT. This sequence joins TRBV5-6 and TRBJ2-3; no clear D gene. The V gene lost 0 bases and the J gene lost 2 bases, with 10 bases spanning the gap. This CDR3 has 15 amino acids. The V gene's germline CDR1 is SGHDT and CDR2 YYEEEE.

V and J are TRBV6-5 and TRBJ2-5; TRBD2 aligns across 9 bases. The CDR3 spans 15 residues. Germline assignment: CDR1 MNHEY and CDR2 SVGAGI. The J segment lost 5 bases and the V segment lost 2 bases, leaving 6 bases of the junction unmatched. CDR3 nucleotides: TGTGCCAGCAGTTACGGGGGGCTAGCGGGGGAGACCCAGTACTTC. Residues: CASSYGGLAGETQYF.

The chain couples TRBV6-2 or TRBV6-3 to TRBJ2-5; D is possibly TRBD1 (6 bases). V lost 4 bases and J 4 bases, leaving 13 bases between the germline ends. This CDR3 has 14 amino acids. Germline CDR1 and CDR2: MNHEY and SVGEGT. DNA of the CDR3: TGTGCCAGCAGTTCTAACCAGGGGAGAGAGACCCAGTACTTC. This sequence encodes CASSSNQGRETQYF.

The V and J genes are TRBV3-1 (or the pseudogene TRBV3-2) and TRBJ1-6, with D perhaps TRBD1 (6 bases). Between the trimmed V and J ends, which lost 1 base and 10 bases, there was a span of 14 bases. Germline assignment: CDR1 LGHDT and CDR2 YNNKEL (reference sequence). The CDR3 is made up of 15 amino acids. As DNA, the CDR3 is TGTGCCAGCAGCCAAGGTACGAGGGGGACCTCACCCCTCCACTTT. It specifies CASSQGTRGTSPLHF.

The V and J genes are TRBV19 and TRBJ1-5; the D is unclear. This CDR3 has 15 residues. Deletions cut 5 bases from V and 5 bases from J, with 16 bases between. Per germline, CDR1 LNHDA and CDR2 SQIVND (reference sequence). The CDR3 nucleotides read TGTGCCAGTAGTGCCTCTGCGGGATTGGATCAGCCCCAGCATTTT. It specifies CASSASAGLDQPQHF.

The V and J genes are TRBV6-5 and TRBJ1-5, with D unresolved. The V gene's germline CDR1 is MNHEY and CDR2 SVGAGI. V lost 7 bases and J lost 6, with 10 bases in between. The CDR3 loop spans 12 amino acids. Here the CDR3 DNA reads TGTGCCAGCACGGCGGGGTTTCAGCCCCAGCATTTT. Its translation is CASTAGFQPQHF.

The genes are TRBV3-1 (or the pseudogene TRBV3-2) and TRBJ2-2, with a possible D match to TRBD2 (6 bases). Trimming pared 0 bases from V and 4 bases from J, leaving 12 bases between. Germline lookup yields CDR1 LGHDT and CDR2 YNNKEL (reference sequence). This CDR3 spans 16 amino acids. CDR3 amino acids: CASSQDLGGSTGELFF. Written as DNA, the CDR3 is TGTGCCAGCAGCCAAGATTTAGGAGGGAGCACCGGGGAGCTGTTTTTT.

This chain connects TRBV24-1 to TRBJ2-3; D may be TRBD1 (6 bases). The V and J ends lost 5 bases and 1 base respectively, with 15 bases between them. CDR3 length: 16 residues. From germline, CDR1 is KGHDR and CDR2 SFDVKD. CDR3 nucleotides: TGTGCCACCAGTGGGGCAGGGGAACGCGGCACAGATACGCAGTATTTT. Protein product: CATSGAGERGTDTQYF.

This clone was detected only once. The gene calls are TRBV4-2 and TRBJ2-3; 9 bases are a match to TRBD2. V was clipped by 5 bases and J by 5 bases; unmatched bases: 14. CDR3 size: 17 residues. The germline V gene encodes CDR1 LGHNA and CDR2 YNFKEQ. CDR3 sequence (DNA): TGTGCCAGCAGCGGGGCGTCGATTAGCGGGAGTTTAGATACGCAGTATTTT. Translating gives CASSGASISGSLDTQYF.

In its sample, this clone was seen a few times. The CDR3, as DNA: TGTGCCAGCAGTTTAGGGAGGGCTCAGCCCCAGCATTTT. This translates into CASSLGRAQPQHF. The chain carries TRBV27 and TRBJ1-5; D is ambiguous. V lost 2 bases to trimming and J lost 6 bases, with 8 bases between them. Germline V gene data show CDR1 as MNHEY and CDR2 as SMNVEV (reference sequence). The CDR3 runs 13 residues.

V is TRBV7-9 and J is TRBJ2-3, with 7 nucleotides matching TRBD1. CDR1 SEHNR and CDR2 FQNEAQ come from the germline V gene (reference sequence). The CDR3 consists of 14 residues. V was clipped by 11 bases and J by 5 bases; unmatched bases: 13. The CDR3 coding sequence is TGTGCCCTTCTGGCGGGCAGGGGGAAAGATACGCAGTATTTT. It codes for CALLAGRGKDTQYF.

The chain uses TRBV25-1 and TRBJ1-2; tentative D call: TRBD1 (6 bases). Germline CDR1 and CDR2: MGHDK and SYGVNS. The ends were cut back, 2 bases at V and 3 bases at J, with 10 bases in the middle. The CDR3 totals 14 residues. CDR3 in DNA: TGTGCCAGCAGTGAAATGGGGGCGGACTATGGCTACACCTTC. Protein: CASSEMGADYGYTF.

V gene TRBV29-1 combines with J gene TRBJ1-2; possibly TRBD1 for D (6 bases). In germline, CDR1 is SQVTM, CDR2 ANQGSEA. V was clipped by 6 bases and J by 1 base, with 12 bases between them. The CDR3 runs to 13 residues. The CDR3 loop reads CSVERTDNYGYTF. For the CDR3, the DNA is TGCAGCGTGGAACGGACAGATAACTATGGCTACACCTTC. The variable domain in full, completed from reference TRBV29-1 and TRBJ1-2, reads SAVISQKPSRDICQRGTSLTIQCQVDSQVTMMFWYRQQPGQSLTLIATANQGSEATYESGFVIDKFPISRPNLTFSTLTVSNMSPEDSSIYLCSVERTDNYGYTFGSGTRLTVV.

Only one count was recorded for this clone. The chain uses TRBV7-9 and TRBJ2-7; tentative D call: TRBD1 (5 bases). The CDR3 contains 15 residues. The germline gives CDR1 SEHNR, CDR2 FQNEAQ (reference sequence). Trimming removed 7 bases at V and 2 bases at J, with 18 bases between. CDR3 protein: CASINSKAGTYEQYF. DNA for the CDR3: TGTGCCAGCATCAATTCGAAGGCAGGGACCTACGAGCAGTACTTC. The whole variable domain, remainder taken from reference TRBV7-9 and TRBJ2-7, is DTGVSQNPRHKITKRGQNVTFRCDPISEHNRLYWYRQTLGQGPEFLTYFQNEAQLEKSRLLSDRFSAERPKGSFSTLEIQRTEQGDSAMYLCASINSKAGTYEQYFGPGTRLTVT.

The chain links TRBV5-8 to TRBJ1-4, with 7 bases fitting TRBD1. Per the germline V gene, CDR1 is SGHTS and CDR2 is YDEGEE. This CDR3 is 16 amino acids long. J gave up 7 bases and V 4 bases, and 13 bases lay outside the gene matches. The CDR3 sequence: CASSLRTGPSGEKLFF. The CDR3, as DNA: TGTGCCAGCAGCCTCCGGACAGGCCCCTCAGGTGAAAAACTGTTTTTT.

This chain connects TRBV27 to TRBJ2-1; 10 bases agree with TRBD1. V gave up 8 bases and J gave up 5 bases; unmatched junction bases: 9. CDR3 length: 15 residues. Germline V gene lookup returns CDR1 MNHEY and CDR2 SMNVEV (reference sequence). In DNA form, the CDR3 reads TGTGCCAGCGGACCGCTCGGGACAGGGGACAATGAGCAGTTCTTC. It encodes CASGPLGTGDNEQFF.